What follows are 25 T cell receptor beta chains derived from one specimen sequenced in a study of cytomegalovirus exposure and HLA in healthy donors. The PCR was carried out with 60 Vbeta primers and 13 Jbeta primers. Clones were sequenced by immunoSEQ multiplex PCR, and TCRdb holds only the in-frame ones, with some missing. The sample holds roughly 130,000 clones, approximately 68% seen once. Sequenced material: PBMCs. The origin of the receptors is a man between 25 and 39 years old in good health and CMV-seropositive.

V and J are TRBV2 and TRBJ2-1, with 10 bases matching TRBD2. CDR3 size: 15 residues. Germline V gene lookup returns CDR1 SNHLY and CDR2 FYNNEI. V shed 6 bases and J 8 bases; nucleotides not matched to a gene: 10. CDR3 protein: CASRGGSGRADEQFF. CDR3 sequence (DNA): TGTGCCAGCAGGGGGGGAAGCGGGAGGGCCGATGAGCAGTTCTTC.

This chain joins TRBV5-1 and TRBJ1-4; TRBD1 matches at 7 bases. The CDR3 totals 17 residues. Per the germline V gene, CDR1 is SGHRS and CDR2 is YFSETQ. V was clipped by 4 bases and J by 0 bases; unmatched bases: 9. The CDR3 is CASSLRDSYATNEKLFF. CDR3 DNA sequence: TGCGCCAGCAGCCTACGGGACAGCTACGCAACTAATGAAAAACTGTTTTTT.

The rearrangement links TRBV7-8 to TRBJ2-2, with TRBD1 identical over 7 bases. This CDR3 spans 17 amino acids. The V and J ends lost 5 bases and 0 bases, in that order; junction bases with no gene match: 9. Germline assignment: CDR1 SGHVS and CDR2 FQNEAQ. In DNA, the CDR3 is TGTGCCAGCAGCCATCCGACAGGGTTCGCGAACACCGGGGAGCTGTTTTTT. Its protein is CASSHPTGFANTGELFF. The whole variable domain, remainder taken from reference TRBV7-8 and TRBJ2-2, is GAGVSQSPRYKVAKRGQDVALRCDPISGHVSLFWYQQALGQGPEFLTYFQNEAQLDKSGLPSDRFFAERPEGSVSTLKIQRTQQEDSAVYLCASSHPTGFANTGELFFGEGSRLTVL.

This clone was picked up one time. J is TRBJ2-1 and V is TRBV21-1; TRBD2, as called in the table, went unchecked against the DNA. TRBV21-1 is recorded as a pseudogene. The CDR3 contains 20 residues. CDR3 residues: CASSKERLADSRSEDNEQFF. The CDR3 nucleotides are TGTGCCAGCAGCAAAGAGAGGCTAGCGGACAGCCGATCAGAGGACAATGAGCAGTTCTTC.

V gene TRBV5-1 combines with J gene TRBJ1-1; no definite D call. The CDR3 totals 13 residues. Germline V gene sequence: CDR1 SGHRS, CDR2 YFSETQ. V was clipped by 0 bases and J by 3 bases, with 6 bases between them. CDR3 residues: CASSLVGDTEAFF. The CDR3 DNA is TGCGCCAGCAGCTTGGTGGGAGACACTGAAGCTTTCTTT.

The V gene is TRBV5-4, the J gene TRBJ1-2; 10 bases are shared with TRBD1. The CDR3 is made up of 18 amino acids. The V and J ends lost 1 base and 6 bases, in that order; junction bases with no gene match: 15. Germline CDR1 and CDR2: SGHNT and YYREEE (reference sequence). The CDR3 nucleotides read TGTGCCAGCAGCTTGTATAGATTATGGGACAGGGGCGTCGATGGCTACACCTTC. Translated: CASSLYRLWDRGVDGYTF.

The chain recombines TRBV30 with TRBJ2-1; 9 nucleotides line up with TRBD2. The CDR3 loop spans 14 amino acids. The germline V gene has CDR1 GTSNPN and CDR2 SVGIG (reference sequence). The V segment lost 5 bases and the J segment 3 bases; nucleotides outside the gene matches: 5. Here the CDR3 reads CAWGSSGVYNEQFF. The CDR3, as DNA: TGTGCCTGGGGGTCTAGCGGGGTCTACAATGAGCAGTTCTTC.

The chain has TRBV9 and TRBJ2-5, with 8 bases identical to TRBD2. The CDR3 consists of 15 residues. J gave up 1 base and V 4 bases, and 6 bases lay outside the gene matches. Per the germline V gene, CDR1 is SGDLS and CDR2 is YYNGEE. The CDR3 here is CASSWGLAGQETQYF. DNA of the CDR3: TGTGCCAGCAGCTGGGGGCTAGCGGGCCAAGAGACCCAGTACTTC.

This clone has more than one count but fewer than ten. This sequence joins TRBV2 and TRBJ2-3; 8 bases align to TRBD2. This CDR3 spans 14 amino acids. Germline CDR1 is SNHLY and CDR2 is FYNNEI. With 1 base clipped from V and 5 bases from J, the junction kept 2 bases outside the gene matches. The CDR3 coding sequence is TGTGCCAGCAGTGAAGTCCGGGGGGGAGATACGCAGTATTTT. It translates to CASSEVRGGDTQYF.

The V call is TRBV6-1, the J call TRBJ2-5; maybe TRBD2 (6 bases). The DNA end lines up better with TRBJ2-7; the J call may be wrong. CDR1 MNHNS and CDR2 SASEGT come from the germline V gene. The CDR3 contains 15 residues. CDR3: CASSGGDSSSYEQYF. CDR3 DNA: TGTGCCAGCAGTGGCGGGGACTCGAGCTCCTACGAGCAGTACTTC.

The chain carries TRBV7-9 and TRBJ1-5, with D perhaps matching TRBD1 (5 bases). This CDR3 has 14 amino acids. Trimming removed 4 bases at V and 7 bases at J, with 14 bases between. The germline CDR1 and CDR2 sequences are SEHNR and FQNEAQ (reference sequence). This CDR3 is CASSSQGGEQPQHF. CDR3 DNA: TGTGCCAGCAGCTCCCAGGGCGGCGAACAGCCCCAGCATTTT.

The V and J genes are TRBV7-2 and TRBJ2-3; 7 bases are a match to TRBD2. The length of the CDR3 is 12 residues. V lost 1 base and J lost 13; bases outside the gene matches: 5. CDR1 is SGHTA and CDR2 is FQGNSA in the germline V gene. The CDR3 DNA is TGTGCCAGCAGCTTAGGTGCGGGAGAGGAGTATTTT. Protein sequence: CASSLGAGEEYF.

The V gene is TRBV9, the J gene TRBJ1-1; D is perhaps TRBD1 (6 bases). Deletions cut 2 bases from V and 0 bases from J, with 11 bases between. The CDR3 contains 15 residues. Germline CDR1 and CDR2: SGDLS and YYNGEE. The chain's CDR3 is CASSVTGTLNTEAFF. The CDR3 DNA reads as TGTGCCAGCAGCGTCACCGGGACATTGAACACTGAAGCTTTCTTT. Full variable domain (rest looked up from reference TRBV9 and TRBJ1-1): DSGVTQTPKHLITATGQRVTLRCSPRSGDLSVYWYQQSLDQGLQFLIQYYNGEERAKGNILERFSAQQFPDLHSELNLSSLELGDSALYFCASSVTGTLNTEAFFGQGTRLTVV.

This sequence joins TRBV6-5 and TRBJ1-5; 9 nucleotides match TRBD1. The CDR3 has 14 residues. From germline, CDR1 is MNHEY and CDR2 SVGAGI. Trimming at V came to 5 bases and at J to 7 bases, leaving 6 bases not matched to a gene. Written as DNA, the CDR3 is TGTGCCAGCAGTAGAACAGGGGGCCAACAGCCCCAGCATTTT. It translates to CASSRTGGQQPQHF.

The chain recombines TRBV5-4 with TRBJ2-7; 10 bases fit TRBD1. The CDR3 covers 14 residues. V was clipped by 2 bases and J by 3 bases; unmatched bases: 2. Looked up from germline, CDR1 is SGHNT and CDR2 is YYREEE (reference sequence). The CDR3 coding sequence is TGTGCCAGCAGCTTAGGGGACAGGGGCTACGAGCAGTACTTC. Translation: CASSLGDRGYEQYF.

This clone was observed a handful of times. The chain couples TRBV19 to TRBJ2-1; 7 positions agree with TRBD2. CDR1 LNHDA and CDR2 SQIVND come from the germline V gene (reference sequence). The J segment lost 3 bases and the V segment lost 1 base, leaving 3 bases of the junction unmatched. The length of the CDR3 is 15 residues. CDR3 nucleotide sequence: TGTGCCAGTAGTATAGTCGCTAGCGGCTACAATGAGCAGTTCTTC. Its protein is CASSIVASGYNEQFF.

This clone has only a few counts. This chain uses TRBV20-1 with TRBJ1-2; D is ambiguous. The germline V gene encodes CDR1 DFQATT and CDR2 SNEGSKA (reference sequence). Between the trimmed V and J ends, which lost 3 bases and 2 bases, there was a span of 4 bases. The CDR3 loop spans 11 amino acids. The CDR3 here is CSASANYGYTF. CDR3 coding DNA: TGCAGTGCTAGCGCGAACTATGGCTACACCTTC.

The V call is TRBV25-1, the J call TRBJ2-5, with 15 bases aligning to TRBD2. Germline CDR1 MGHDK, CDR2 SYGVNS. V dropped 4 bases and J dropped 2; count of bases not matched to a gene: 5. This CDR3 is built from 17 residues. The CDR3 DNA follows: TGTGCCAGCAGTGGGACTAGCGGGAGGGGGGGGCAAGAGACCCAGTACTTC. Residues: CASSGTSGRGGQETQYF.

The CDR3 protein is CASSLEAGYEQYF. For the CDR3, the DNA is TGCGCCAGCAGCTTGGAGGCAGGCTACGAGCAGTACTTC. The chain carries TRBV5-1 and TRBJ2-7; no clear D gene. The germline V and J ends were trimmed by 0 bases and 3 bases, with 7 bases remaining between them. CDR1 SGHRS and CDR2 YFSETQ come from the germline V gene. This CDR3 region has 13 residues. The full variable domain, its missing parts supplied by reference TRBV5-1 and TRBJ2-7, is KAGVTQTPRYLIKTRGQQVTLSCSPISGHRSVSWYQQTPGQGLQFLFEYFSETQRNKGNFPGRFSGRQFSNSRSEMNVSTLELGDSALYLCASSLEAGYEQYFGPGTRLTVT.

The chain is built from TRBV27 and TRBJ1-2; D remains ambiguous. Trimming pared 10 bases from V and 1 base from J, leaving 7 bases between. The V gene's germline CDR1 is MNHEY and CDR2 SMNVEV (reference sequence). The CDR3 length is 11 residues. CDR3 nucleotide sequence: TGTGCCACCCCCCTTAACTATGGCTACACCTTC. Protein product: CATPLNYGYTF.

This clone showed up just once. This rearrangement joins TRBV4-2 to TRBJ2-3; a possible D gene is TRBD2 (6 bases). The CDR3 has 14 residues. Germline CDR1 reads LGHNA; CDR2 reads YNFKEQ. Trimming pared 1 base from V and 5 bases from J, leaving 10 bases between. This CDR3 reads CASSQGTIQDTQYF. Here the CDR3 DNA reads TGTGCCAGCAGCCAAGGGACTATCCAAGATACGCAGTATTTT.

This clone was counted between two and nine times. V gene TRBV7-2 combines with J gene TRBJ2-2; weak D call: TRBD2 (6 bases). V lost 5 bases, J lost 7 bases, and 14 bases lay in between. This CDR3 comprises 14 residues. CDR1 is SGHTA, CDR2 FQGNSA, per germline. CDR3 sequence reads: CASSRRAGNGELFF. The CDR3 DNA sequence: TGTGCCAGCAGCCGCAGGGCGGGGAACGGGGAGCTGTTTTTT.

A word on this clone: Other DNA variants within this sample encode the same CDR3. This chain uses TRBV27 with TRBJ2-1; D remains unclear. The CDR3 extends over 11 amino acids. Germline V gene sequence: CDR1 MNHEY, CDR2 SMNVEV (reference sequence). V lost 6 bases, J lost 4 bases, and 4 bases lay in between. CDR3 DNA: TGTGCCAGCAGCAGATACAATGAGCAGTTCTTC. It encodes CASSRYNEQFF.

The rearrangement links TRBV14 to TRBJ2-1; TRBD2 agrees at 7 bases. Germline V gene sequence: CDR1 SGHDN, CDR2 FVKESK. This CDR3 has 16 residues. J gave up 7 bases and V 0 bases, and 9 bases lay outside the gene matches. The CDR3 loop reads CASSQDITGGKNEQFF. The CDR3 region has the DNA TGTGCCAGCAGCCAAGATATTACGGGAGGAAAGAATGAGCAGTTCTTC. The full variable domain, rest sourced from reference TRBV14 and TRBJ2-1, is EAGVTQFPSHSVIEKGQTVTLRCDPISGHDNLYWYRRVMGKEIKFLLHFVKESKQDESGMPNNRFLAERTGGTYSTLKVQPAELEDSGVYFCASSQDITGGKNEQFFGPGTRLTVL.

Here the CDR3 reads CASMRLTNSPLHF. DNA of the CDR3: TGTGCCAGCATGAGGCTAACTAATTCACCCCTCCACTTT. This sequence joins TRBV27 and TRBJ1-6; D remains ambiguous. Looked up from germline, CDR1 is MNHEY and CDR2 is SMNVEV (reference sequence). This CDR3 has 13 amino acids. V was trimmed by 7 bases and J by 6 bases, leaving 10 bases between them.